Each of the 22 T cell receptor beta chains below was sequenced from the same sample in a study of cytomegalovirus exposure and HLA in healthy donors. The study ran its PCR with 60 Vbeta and 13 Jbeta primers. The table came from immunoSEQ multiplex PCR; TCRdb's copy has only in-frame clones and leaves some out. The sample has about 87,000 clones; 75% to 85% are singletons. The specimen sequenced was PBMCs. All receptors derive from a woman between 40 and 50 years old in good health and CMV-seronegative.

This clone was detected only once. V and J are TRBV4-3 and TRBJ2-5, with 11 bases fitting TRBD2. From germline, CDR1 is LGHNA and CDR2 YSLEER. This CDR3 comprises 16 residues. The trim removed 0 bases at V and 4 bases at J, leaving 4 bases unmatched. This CDR3 reads CASSQDSGGAGETQYF. In nucleotides, the CDR3 is TGCGCCAGCAGCCAAGATAGCGGGGGGGCGGGAGAGACCCAGTACTTC.

This clone was picked up one time. The chain couples TRBV29-1 to TRBJ1-3; TRBD1 matches 7 bases. Germline V gives CDR1 SQVTM, CDR2 ANQGSEA. V was pared by 4 bases and J by 11 bases, with 8 bases of the junction left unmatched. This CDR3 contains 12 residues. CDR3 protein: CSVAQGERPIYF. The CDR3, as DNA: TGCAGCGTTGCGCAGGGGGAGAGGCCCATATATTTT.

The gene calls are TRBV18 and TRBJ1-5; a weak D match, TRBD1 (5 bases). Per germline, CDR1 KGHSH and CDR2 LQKENI. The V gene lost 6 bases and the J gene lost 5 bases, with 14 bases spanning the gap. The CDR3 sequence is 14 residues long. The CDR3 is CASSPGSGDQPQHF. The CDR3 nucleotides are TGTGCCAGCTCCCCAGGGAGCGGAGATCAGCCCCAGCATTTT.

The chain recombines TRBV19 with TRBJ1-6, with TRBD1 matching over 8 bases. The CDR3 is made up of 15 amino acids. Germline CDR1 and CDR2: LNHDA and SQIVND (reference sequence). The trim removed 7 bases at V and 8 bases at J, leaving 10 bases unmatched. The CDR3 loop is CASTITTGADSPLHF. The CDR3 coding sequence is TGTGCCAGTACCATCACGACAGGGGCCGATTCACCCCTCCACTTT. The entire variable domain, with the rest obtained from reference TRBV19 and TRBJ1-6, is as follows: DGGITQSPKYLFRKEGQNVTLSCEQNLNHDAMYWYRQDPGQGLRLIYYSQIVNDFQKGDIAEGYSVSREKKESFPLTVTSAQKNPTAFYLCASTITTGADSPLHFGNGTRLTVT.

The chain has TRBV4-1 and TRBJ2-5, with D unclear. This CDR3 comprises 15 residues. The germline gives CDR1 MGHRA, CDR2 YSYEKL. Trimming removed 1 base at V and 4 bases at J, with 13 bases between. The CDR3 coding sequence is TGCGCCAGCAGCCAAGCAAATAGTCTTCCAGAGACCCAGTACTTC. Translated, it gives CASSQANSLPETQYF.

The chain joins TRBV5-6 to TRBJ2-7; no reliable D call. This CDR3 is built from 13 residues. Trimming cost V 3 bases and J 6 bases, with 13 bases left between them. The V gene's germline CDR1 is SGHDT and CDR2 YYEEEE. CDR3 residues: CASSSGSLGEQYF. The CDR3 region has the DNA TGTGCCAGCAGCTCGGGTAGTTTGGGCGAGCAGTACTTC.

The chain recombines TRBV19 with TRBJ1-2, with 7 nucleotides matching TRBD1. CDR1 is LNHDA and CDR2 is SQIVND in the germline V gene (reference sequence). The CDR3 spans 13 residues. Germline trimming cut 4 bases from V and 7 bases from J; bases unmatched to any gene: 6. CDR3 sequence (DNA): TGTGCCAGTAGTACCTCGGGACAGAGTGGCTACACCTTC. This gives the protein CASSTSGQSGYTF.

This clone was seen a handful of times. The chain links TRBV28 to TRBJ1-5, with no clear D. The CDR3 contains 13 residues. Trimming cost V 5 bases and J 2 bases, with 7 bases left between them. Germline values: CDR1 MDHEN, CDR2 SYDVKM. CDR3 nucleotide sequence: TGTGCCAGCAGTACCACAGGCAATCAGCCCCAGCATTTT. It is translated as CASSTTGNQPQHF. The whole variable domain, filled in from reference TRBV28 and TRBJ1-5, reads DVKVTQSSRYLVKRTGEKVFLECVQDMDHENMFWYRQDPGLGLRLIYFSYDVKMKEKGDIPEGYSVSREKKERFSLILESASTNQTSMYLCASSTTGNQPQHFGDGTRLSIL.

The chain employs TRBV9 and TRBJ2-1; D gene uncertain. Germline-derived CDR1 and CDR2 are SGDLS and YYNGEE. Deletions cut 0 bases from V and 8 bases from J, with 12 bases between. The CDR3 runs to 14 residues. CDR3 sequence: CASSVDGGHYEQFF. The CDR3 DNA reads TGTGCCAGCAGCGTAGACGGCGGCCACTATGAGCAGTTCTTC.

V and J are TRBV7-6 and TRBJ2-2; TRBD1 is a possible D gene (5 bases). The CDR3 loop spans 16 amino acids. CDR1 and CDR2 from the germline V gene are SGHVS and FNYEAQ. Trimming took off 3 bases at V and 0 bases at J, with 11 bases between the two ends. The CDR3 reads CASSLNRQANTGELFF. In nucleotides, the CDR3 is TGTGCCAGCAGCTTGAACAGGCAAGCGAACACCGGGGAGCTGTTTTTT.

This clone has a count of ten or more. V usage is TRBV19 and J usage is TRBJ2-1; 7 nucleotides line up with TRBD2. The CDR3 has 14 amino acids. The V segment lost 4 bases and the J segment 8 bases; nucleotides outside the gene matches: 8. Germline V lookup: CDR1 LNHDA, CDR2 SQIVND (reference sequence). CDR3 amino acids: CASSNRGGWYEQFF. CDR3 coding DNA: TGTGCCAGTAGTAATCGGGGAGGGTGGTATGAGCAGTTCTTC.

The J gene is TRBJ1-1, the V gene TRBV6-1, with a tentative D call TRBD1 (5 bases). Germline values: CDR1 MNHNS, CDR2 SASEGT. Trimming cost V 3 bases and J 4 bases, with 18 bases left between them. This CDR3 region has 16 residues. The CDR3 DNA is TGTGCCAGCAGTGAGCTGGGGTTTGGGACTGGCACTGAAGCTTTCTTT. Amino acids: CASSELGFGTGTEAFF.

CDR3 residues: CASSIGVRTEAFF. The CDR3 nucleotides read TGTGCCAGTAGTATCGGGGTGCGCACTGAAGCTTTCTTT. The chain couples TRBV19 to TRBJ1-1, with D uncertain. The length of the CDR3 is 13 residues. Germline V CDR1 and CDR2: LNHDA, SQIVND (reference sequence). The V gene lost 3 bases and the J gene lost 4 bases, with 9 bases spanning the gap.

The CDR3 reads CASSSGGSDTQYF. In DNA, the CDR3 is TGTGCCAGCAGCTCCGGGGGGTCAGATACGCAGTATTTT. The rearrangement joins TRBV7-9 to TRBJ2-3, with 7 bases aligning to TRBD2. The junction had 2 bases not matched to a gene; V was cut back by 4 bases and J by 4 bases. CDR1 and CDR2 from the germline V gene are SEHNR and FQNEAQ (reference sequence). This CDR3 comprises 13 residues.

The V call is TRBV19, the J call TRBJ1-2; 9 nucleotides match TRBD1. Germline CDR1 LNHDA, CDR2 SQIVND (reference sequence). V dropped 5 bases and J dropped 8; count of bases not matched to a gene: 12. This CDR3 has 15 amino acids. DNA of the CDR3: TGTGCCAGTAGTCTACGGACAGGGGTGAGGAGCGGCTACACCTTC. Encoded protein: CASSLRTGVRSGYTF. The full variable domain, completed using reference TRBV19 and TRBJ1-2, is DGGITQSPKYLFRKEGQNVTLSCEQNLNHDAMYWYRQDPGQGLRLIYYSQIVNDFQKGDIAEGYSVSREKKESFPLTVTSAQKNPTAFYLCASSLRTGVRSGYTFGSGTRLTVV.

V and J are TRBV6-6 and TRBJ1-6; maybe TRBD1 (5 bases). V lost 6 bases and J lost 0, with 12 bases in between. CDR1 is MNHNY and CDR2 is SVGAGI in the germline V gene (reference sequence). The CDR3 spans 16 residues. The CDR3 here is CASSSTGSSYNSPLHF. The CDR3 coding sequence is TGTGCCAGCAGCAGTACAGGCAGCTCCTATAATTCACCCCTCCACTTT.

V usage is TRBV27 and J usage is TRBJ1-2; weak D call: TRBD1 (6 bases). The germline V gene encodes CDR1 MNHEY and CDR2 SMNVEV (reference sequence). CDR3 length: 14 amino acids. V was trimmed by 3 bases and J by 2 bases, leaving 10 bases between them. CDR3 amino acids: CASSLGQRNYGYTF. CDR3 in DNA: TGTGCCAGCAGTTTGGGACAACGGAACTATGGCTACACCTTC.

This clone was seen a handful of times. The chain recombines TRBV5-1 with TRBJ2-1; D call uncertain. The ends were cut back, 0 bases at V and 4 bases at J, with 5 bases in the middle. The CDR3 spans 13 residues. Germline CDR1 reads SGHRS; CDR2 reads YFSETQ. CDR3 nucleotides: TGCGCCAGCAGCTTGGACGGGTACAATGAGCAGTTCTTC. Amino acids: CASSLDGYNEQFF.

This chain uses TRBV2 with TRBJ2-1; 12 nucleotides agree with TRBD2. The ends lost 7 bases at V and 4 bases at J; junction bases unmatched: 5. Germline V lookup: CDR1 SNHLY, CDR2 FYNNEI. The CDR3 extends over 15 amino acids. The CDR3 sequence is CASKRLAGDYNEQFF. For the CDR3, the DNA is TGTGCCAGCAAGAGACTAGCGGGGGATTACAATGAGCAGTTCTTC.

This clone was counted only a few times. The rearrangement joins TRBV7-2 to TRBJ1-5; 8 bases are shared with TRBD1. CDR1 SGHTA and CDR2 FQGNSA come from the germline V gene. This CDR3 contains 13 residues. J lost 7 bases, V lost 5 bases, and 4 bases had no gene match. CDR3 nucleotide sequence: TGTGCCAGCAGCCCCGCAGGGGGCCAGCCCCAGCATTTT. The encoded protein is CASSPAGGQPQHF.

The chain carries TRBV11-1 and TRBJ2-7; D gene ambiguous. The V gene lost 1 base and the J gene lost 3 bases, with 4 bases spanning the gap. The CDR3 contains 12 residues. Germline V CDR1 and CDR2: SGHAT, FQDESV (reference sequence). The CDR3 bases are TGTGCCAGCAGCTTAGGTTACTACGAGCAGTACTTC. This gives the protein CASSLGYYEQYF.

The rearrangement links TRBV5-5 to TRBJ2-5, with 12 positions matching TRBD1. Trimming removed 5 bases from V and 4 bases from J; junction bases left unmatched: 9. CDR3 length: 16 amino acids. The germline V gene encodes CDR1 SGHKS and CDR2 YYEKEE (reference sequence). CDR3 sequence reads: CASSIIPGQGAETQYF. In nucleotides, the CDR3 is TGTGCCAGCAGTATTATTCCGGGACAGGGGGCAGAGACCCAGTACTTC.